Ten or more counts support the clone carrying this T cell receptor (beta chain). As yet, its antigen is unknown. The sample originates from a study of T-cell memory formation after mild COVID-19. The wider study: For the most part, TCR clusters were specific to one donor.

Study-level findings and limits: Unconfirmed was the SARS-CoV-2 specificity of second-wave clones that peaked on day 37. Within pre-infection memory, some responding clones were found, suggesting cross-reactive memory joined.

V lost 6 bases and J lost 3, with 12 bases in between. The CDR3 spans 14 residues. Germline V CDR1 and CDR2: SGHRS, YFSETQ. Constant-segment primers and 5'RACE yielded cDNA libraries for TCR alpha and TCR beta, each carrying sample barcodes and UMIs. TCRdb recomputed calls from the 5' RACE reads with MiXCR, one row per CDR3 protein. Of 300,000 to 400,000 distinct CDR3 sequences in the sample, 13% to 15% were seen once. Sequencing was done on a sample of PBMCs or a T cell subset sorted from them (not recorded which). The rearrangement uses TRBV5-1 and TRBJ2-2; D remains ambiguous. The sequence derives from a man aged 18 to 29 who had mild COVID-19 (a few samples of this study predate the infection). Cell type and time point are not known. The CDR3 here is CASTPPGDTGELFF. The DNA of the CDR3 is TGCGCCAGCACCCCTCCTGGGGACACCGGGGAGCTGTTTTTT.